The rows below give T cell receptor beta chains drawn from one sample of a study of blood T cell repertoires in COVID-19. Data came from immunoSEQ multiplex PCR; TCRdb stores just in-frame clones and leaves some out. The sample contains roughly 230,000 clones, approximately 82% of which appear only once. Sequencing was performed on peripheral blood. These receptors all come from a man aged 40-49 years with active or convalescent COVID-19. CDR3s include the opening cysteine and the closing phenylalanine or tryptophan. A D gene is named only where the DNA matches it firmly. A row's size may be missing; if present it is once, few, many or a size class.

j_gene: TRBJ1-1; d_gene: TRBD1; v_gene: TRBV3-1/TRBV3-2; abundance: -; len: 17; CDR3nt: TGTGCCAGCAGCACACGACAGGGGAATTTCATGAACACTGAAGCTTTCTTT; CDR3aa: CASSTRQGNFMNTEAFF
j_gene: TRBJ2-7; d_gene: -; v_gene: TRBV18; abundance: few; len: 15; CDR3nt: TGTGCCAGCTCACCACAGGGGGACCTCTCCTACGAGCAGTACTTC; CDR3aa: CASSPQGDLSYEQYF
j_gene: TRBJ1-4; d_gene: TRBD1; v_gene: TRBV6-5; abundance: -; len: 15; CDR3nt: TGTGCCAGCAGCCGAGTTGGACAGGTGACTGAAAAACTGTTTTTT; CDR3aa: CASSRVGQVTEKLFF
j_gene: TRBJ2-5; d_gene: TRBD1; v_gene: TRBV10-3; abundance: -; len: 16; CDR3nt: TGTGCCATCCACAGGGGCGGACGTTCCTGGGAAGAGACCCAGTACTTC; CDR3aa: CAIHRGGRSWEETQYF
j_gene: TRBJ2-4; d_gene: -; v_gene: TRBV5-1; abundance: -; len: 16; CDR3nt: TGCGCCAGCAGCTTGGATGGGGGGTTAGCCAAAAACATTCAGTACTTC; CDR3aa: CASSLDGGLAKNIQYF
j_gene: TRBJ2-3; d_gene: TRBD1; v_gene: TRBV30; abundance: once; len: 13; CDR3nt: TGTGCCTGGACAGGGGGCTTCACAGATACGCAGTATTTT; CDR3aa: CAWTGGFTDTQYF
j_gene: TRBJ2-1; d_gene: TRBD1; v_gene: TRBV15; abundance: -; len: 13; CDR3nt: TGTGCCACCGAAGTGGACAGGGGGAATGAGCAGTTCTTC; CDR3aa: CATEVDRGNEQFF
j_gene: TRBJ1-5; d_gene: -; v_gene: TRBV24-1; abundance: -; len: 16; CDR3nt: TGTGCCACCAGTGAAACGGGAGTTGGGAGCAATCAGCCCCAGCATTTT; CDR3aa: CATSETGVGSNQPQHF
j_gene: TRBJ1-6; d_gene: TRBD1; v_gene: TRBV5-5; abundance: -; len: 14; CDR3nt: TGTGCCAGCAGCTGGACAGGGGATAATTCACCCCTCCACTTT; CDR3aa: CASSWTGDNSPLHF
j_gene: TRBJ2-1; d_gene: -; v_gene: TRBV10-1; abundance: -; len: 13; CDR3nt: TGCGCCAGCAGTCGCTCCGCGAACAATGAGCAGTTCTTC; CDR3aa: CASSRSANNEQFF
j_gene: TRBJ1-1; d_gene: -; v_gene: TRBV21-1; abundance: -; len: 16; CDR3nt: TGTGCCAGCAGCAAGTTGCAGGAGGGCTGGCACACTGAAGCTTTCTTT; CDR3aa: CASSKLQEGWHTEAFF
j_gene: TRBJ1-4; d_gene: TRBD1; v_gene: TRBV19; abundance: -; len: 14; CDR3nt: TGTGCCAGTAGTATGGGACAGGGTAATGAAAAACTGTTTTTT; CDR3aa: CASSMGQGNEKLFF
j_gene: TRBJ1-4; d_gene: -; v_gene: TRBV19; abundance: -; len: 18; CDR3nt: TGTGCCAGAAAAGGGGATAGGCAGGGGAGAGGTCCTAATGAAAAACTGTTTTTT; CDR3aa: CARKGDRQGRGPNEKLFF
j_gene: TRBJ1-1; d_gene: -; v_gene: TRBV19; abundance: -; len: 14; CDR3nt: TGTGCCAGTAGTATAGGGAGAGGGGGCACTGAAGCTTTCTTT; CDR3aa: CASSIGRGGTEAFF
j_gene: TRBJ2-2; d_gene: -; v_gene: TRBV5-6; abundance: once; len: 11; CDR3nt: TGTGCCAGCAGCCTGAGCGGGGAGCTGTTTTTT; CDR3aa: CASSLSGELFF
j_gene: TRBJ2-7; d_gene: TRBD2; v_gene: TRBV5-4; abundance: -; len: 17; CDR3nt: TGTGCCAGCAGCTCCCTGGGAGCGGGAGGGAAGGCCTACGAGCAGTACTTC; CDR3aa: CASSSLGAGGKAYEQYF
j_gene: TRBJ2-1; d_gene: TRBD2; v_gene: TRBV10-3; abundance: -; len: 16; CDR3nt: TGTGCCATCAGTGAACGAGCGGGGGGCGATTACAATGAGCAGTTCTTC; CDR3aa: CAISERAGGDYNEQFF
j_gene: TRBJ1-2; d_gene: TRBD1; v_gene: TRBV30; abundance: -; len: 13; CDR3nt: TGTGCCTGGAGAAACCGGGACAGGAGCGGCTACACCTTC; CDR3aa: CAWRNRDRSGYTF
j_gene: TRBJ1-4; d_gene: -; v_gene: TRBV4-3; abundance: -; len: 17; CDR3nt: TGCGCCAGCAGCCAAGATAGGAGACTAACAACTAATGAAAAACTGTTTTTT; CDR3aa: CASSQDRRLTTNEKLFF
j_gene: TRBJ2-7; d_gene: TRBD1; v_gene: TRBV7-6; abundance: -; len: 18; CDR3nt: TGTGCCAGCAGCTTAGGCCCAGCTGGACAGGAGCTTGAGAACGAGCAGTACTTC; CDR3aa: CASSLGPAGQELENEQYF
j_gene: TRBJ2-2; d_gene: TRBD2; v_gene: TRBV7-2; abundance: once; len: 18; CDR3nt: TGTGCCAGCAGCTTAAAGGCCACGCTAGCGGGGAGCACCGGGGAGCTGTTTTTT; CDR3aa: CASSLKATLAGSTGELFF
j_gene: TRBJ1-2; d_gene: -; v_gene: TRBV7-9; abundance: -; len: 12; CDR3nt: TGTGCCAGCAGCCCTCGGACAGATGGCTACACCTTC; CDR3aa: CASSPRTDGYTF
j_gene: TRBJ1-2; d_gene: -; v_gene: TRBV6-5; abundance: -; len: 14; CDR3nt: TGTGCCAGCAGTTATCACGACAGGAACTATGGCTACACCTTC; CDR3aa: CASSYHDRNYGYTF
j_gene: TRBJ2-1; d_gene: TRBD2; v_gene: TRBV13; abundance: -; len: 18; CDR3nt: TGTGCCAGCAGCACCGAGGGGCTAGCGGGGAGCTCCTACAATGAGCAGTTCTTC; CDR3aa: CASSTEGLAGSSYNEQFF
j_gene: TRBJ1-6; d_gene: TRBD1; v_gene: TRBV6-5; abundance: -; len: 16; CDR3nt: TGTGCCAGCAGTTACTCGAGGGACAGCATTAATTCACCCCTCCACTTT; CDR3aa: CASSYSRDSINSPLHF
j_gene: TRBJ1-5; d_gene: -; v_gene: TRBV4-1; abundance: -; len: 13; CDR3nt: TGCGCCAGCAGCCACCCGGGACAACAGCCCCAGCATTTT; CDR3aa: CASSHPGQQPQHF
j_gene: TRBJ2-3; d_gene: -; v_gene: TRBV3-1/TRBV3-2; abundance: -; len: 12; CDR3nt: TGTGCCAGCAGCCGAGGCGCTGATACGCAGTATTTT; CDR3aa: CASSRGADTQYF
j_gene: TRBJ1-3; d_gene: TRBD1; v_gene: TRBV19; abundance: -; len: 18; CDR3nt: TGTGCCAGTAGAAAGACAGGGGGCAGGACGAACTCTGGAAACACCATATATTTT; CDR3aa: CASRKTGGRTNSGNTIYF
j_gene: TRBJ1-6; d_gene: -; v_gene: TRBV21-1; abundance: few; len: 15; CDR3nt: TGTGCCAGCAGCAAACCGTCCCTCCTCAATTCACCCCTCCACTTT; CDR3aa: CASSKPSLLNSPLHF
j_gene: TRBJ2-1; d_gene: TRBD2; v_gene: TRBV5-1; abundance: -; len: 14; CDR3nt: TGCGCCACCCCCTGGGGGGGATTTTACAATGAGCAGTTCTTC; CDR3aa: CATPWGGFYNEQFF
j_gene: TRBJ2-7; d_gene: TRBD2; v_gene: TRBV7-2; abundance: -; len: 15; CDR3nt: TGTGCCAGCAGCTTAAGTGCGGGGGACTCCTACGAGCAGTACTTC; CDR3aa: CASSLSAGDSYEQYF
j_gene: TRBJ2-2; d_gene: TRBD1; v_gene: TRBV27; abundance: few; len: 19; CDR3nt: TGTGCCAGCAGTTTTACGGGACAGGGGCGTAAGACCTTCACCGGGGAGCTGTTTTTT; CDR3aa: CASSFTGQGRKTFTGELFF
j_gene: TRBJ1-1; d_gene: TRBD1; v_gene: TRBV5-1; abundance: -; len: 15; CDR3nt: TGCGCCAGCAGCCCAAAACCGACAGGGGACACTGAAGCTTTCTTT; CDR3aa: CASSPKPTGDTEAFF
j_gene: TRBJ2-3; d_gene: TRBD2; v_gene: TRBV25-1; abundance: -; len: 14; CDR3nt: TGTGCCAGCAGTGTGGGGGGGAACTCAGATACGCAGTATTTT; CDR3aa: CASSVGGNSDTQYF
j_gene: TRBJ2-1; d_gene: -; v_gene: TRBV4-1; abundance: -; len: 20; CDR3nt: TGCGCCAGCAGCCAACCCTCAGGGGCCCGGGGCGCGGACTCCTACAATGAGCAGTTCTTC; CDR3aa: CASSQPSGARGADSYNEQFF
j_gene: TRBJ2-3; d_gene: TRBD2; v_gene: TRBV7-9; abundance: -; len: 17; CDR3nt: TGTGCCAGCAGCCTAACTAGCGGGAGTACCGGGGGAGATACGCAGTATTTT; CDR3aa: CASSLTSGSTGGDTQYF
j_gene: TRBJ1-3; d_gene: TRBD1; v_gene: TRBV11-3; abundance: -; len: 18; CDR3nt: TGTGCCAGCAGCAAGCGCCAAGGACAGGGGTACTCTGGAAACACCATATATTTT; CDR3aa: CASSKRQGQGYSGNTIYF
j_gene: TRBJ1-3; d_gene: -; v_gene: TRBV4-3; abundance: -; len: 16; CDR3nt: TGCGCCAGCAGCCCCGGCGGGGCGAGCTCTGGAAACACCATATATTTT; CDR3aa: CASSPGGASSGNTIYF
j_gene: TRBJ2-2; d_gene: -; v_gene: TRBV18; abundance: few; len: 15; CDR3nt: TGTGCCAGCTCACGCAAACAGGGGAACACCGGGGAGCTGTTTTTT; CDR3aa: CASSRKQGNTGELFF
j_gene: TRBJ1-4; d_gene: -; v_gene: TRBV30; abundance: -; len: 13; CDR3nt: TGTGCCTGGAGAGGCATTTCGCAGGGAAAACTGTTTTTT; CDR3aa: CAWRGISQGKLFF
j_gene: TRBJ1-2; d_gene: TRBD1; v_gene: TRBV24-1; abundance: -; len: 19; CDR3nt: TGTGCCACCAGTGATTTTAGGGGAACAGGGGGCAGTGGTATCGGCGGCTACACCTTC; CDR3aa: CATSDFRGTGGSGIGGYTF
j_gene: TRBJ1-1; d_gene: -; v_gene: TRBV18; abundance: -; len: 11; CDR3nt: TGTGCCAGCTCGGCAGCAGAGGTAGCTTTCTTT; CDR3aa: CASSAAEVAFF
j_gene: TRBJ2-7; d_gene: TRBD1; v_gene: TRBV6-5; abundance: -; len: 14; CDR3nt: TGTGCCAGTGGGTCGCGGGACAGGACCTACGAGCAGTACTTC; CDR3aa: CASGSRDRTYEQYF
j_gene: TRBJ2-7; d_gene: TRBD1; v_gene: TRBV7-8; abundance: few; len: 15; CDR3nt: TGTGCCAGCAGCTTAATTCAGGGACAGATCTACGAGCAGTACTTC; CDR3aa: CASSLIQGQIYEQYF
j_gene: TRBJ2-1; d_gene: TRBD2; v_gene: TRBV15; abundance: -; len: 14; CDR3nt: TGTGCCACCAGCAGAGGGGGACTATACAATGAGCAGTTCTTC; CDR3aa: CATSRGGLYNEQFF
j_gene: TRBJ2-3; d_gene: TRBD2; v_gene: TRBV9; abundance: -; len: 14; CDR3nt: TGTGCCAGCAGCCGACTAGCGGGGGGAGATACGCAGTATTTT; CDR3aa: CASSRLAGGDTQYF
j_gene: TRBJ1-2; d_gene: -; v_gene: TRBV10-3; abundance: once; len: 13; CDR3nt: TGTGCCATCAGTGAAGACACAATCTATGGCTACACCTTC; CDR3aa: CAISEDTIYGYTF
j_gene: TRBJ1-2; d_gene: -; v_gene: TRBV25-1; abundance: -; len: 15; CDR3nt: TGTGCCAGCAGTGAAGGAGGGGGGGCGGTTGGTGGCTACACCTTC; CDR3aa: CASSEGGGAVGGYTF
j_gene: TRBJ2-7; d_gene: -; v_gene: TRBV24-1; abundance: -; len: 16; CDR3nt: TGTGCCACCAGTGATCGATCCACAGAAAACCCCTACGAGCAGTACTTC; CDR3aa: CATSDRSTENPYEQYF
j_gene: TRBJ1-2; d_gene: -; v_gene: TRBV4-2; abundance: -; len: 15; CDR3nt: TGTGCCAGCAGCCACAACAGGGAGGGTCACTATGGCTACACCTTC; CDR3aa: CASSHNREGHYGYTF
j_gene: TRBJ2-5; d_gene: TRBD2; v_gene: TRBV5-1; abundance: few; len: 15; CDR3nt: TGCGCCAGCAGCCCTAGCGGGGGGGCCGGGGAGACCCAGTACTTC; CDR3aa: CASSPSGGAGETQYF
j_gene: TRBJ1-3; d_gene: -; v_gene: TRBV2; abundance: -; len: 16; CDR3nt: TGTGCCAGCCTGCTGGGGCAGCAAAGCTCTGGAAACACCATATATTTT; CDR3aa: CASLLGQQSSGNTIYF
j_gene: TRBJ1-1; d_gene: TRBD1; v_gene: TRBV7-9; abundance: -; len: 17; CDR3nt: TGTGCCAGCAGCCCTCCTTCCAGGGGGCTGATGAACACTGAAGCTTTCTTT; CDR3aa: CASSPPSRGLMNTEAFF
j_gene: TRBJ1-2; d_gene: -; v_gene: TRBV4-3; abundance: -; len: 13; CDR3nt: TGCGCCAGCAGCCAACAGGAGGACTATGGCTACACCTTC; CDR3aa: CASSQQEDYGYTF
j_gene: TRBJ1-5; d_gene: TRBD1; v_gene: TRBV19; abundance: -; len: 15; CDR3nt: TGTGCCAGTAGGGTGACAGGGGGCAGCGGGCAGCCCCAGCATTTT; CDR3aa: CASRVTGGSGQPQHF
j_gene: TRBJ2-3; d_gene: TRBD2; v_gene: TRBV4-2; abundance: -; len: 20; CDR3nt: TGTGCCAGCAGCCAAGATATAAGCGGGGGGGCTACGAACCTTCGGGATACGCAGTATTTT; CDR3aa: CASSQDISGGATNLRDTQYF
j_gene: TRBJ1-2; d_gene: -; v_gene: TRBV12-3/TRBV12-4; abundance: -; len: 13; CDR3nt: TGTGCCAGCAGTTCCCGGATGGGCCATGGCTACACCTTC; CDR3aa: CASSSRMGHGYTF